This T cell receptor (beta chain) was documented in a study of technical replicates of blood from a few donors. This table comes from immunoSEQ multiplex PCR, and its TCRdb copy is limited to in-frame clones, with some not included. The sample includes around 68,000 clones, 91% of them seen just once. Trimming removed 1 base at V and 5 bases at J, with 10 bases between. The germline V gene encodes CDR1 SGHNT and CDR2 YYREEE (reference sequence). This CDR3 region has 13 residues. The sequence was collected from a human donor in good health. Some clones in this sample may be carry-over from other donors' samples. The source material was T cells isolated from PBMCs. The genes are TRBV5-4 and TRBJ2-7; D may be TRBD2 (6 bases). As DNA, the CDR3 is TGTGCCAGCAGCTTGAAGGGGAGGAACGAGCAGTACTTC. It codes for CASSLKGRNEQYF.